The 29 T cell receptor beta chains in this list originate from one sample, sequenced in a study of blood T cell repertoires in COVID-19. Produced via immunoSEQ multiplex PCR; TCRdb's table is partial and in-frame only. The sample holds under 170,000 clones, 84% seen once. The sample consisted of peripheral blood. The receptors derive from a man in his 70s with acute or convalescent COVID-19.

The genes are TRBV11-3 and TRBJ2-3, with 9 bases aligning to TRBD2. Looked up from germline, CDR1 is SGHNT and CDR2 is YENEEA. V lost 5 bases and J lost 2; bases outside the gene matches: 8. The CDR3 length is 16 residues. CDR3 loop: CASSLGVAGATDTQYF. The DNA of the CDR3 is TGTGCCAGCAGCCTAGGGGTAGCGGGAGCCACAGATACGCAGTATTTT.

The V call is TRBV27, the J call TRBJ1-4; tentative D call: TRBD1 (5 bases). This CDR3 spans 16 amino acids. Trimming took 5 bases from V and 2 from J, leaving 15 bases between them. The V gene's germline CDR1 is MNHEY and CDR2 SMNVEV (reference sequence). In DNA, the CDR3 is TGTGCCAGCAGTCTATTCGGGGGGACGACTAATGAAAAACTGTTTTTT. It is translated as CASSLFGGTTNEKLFF.

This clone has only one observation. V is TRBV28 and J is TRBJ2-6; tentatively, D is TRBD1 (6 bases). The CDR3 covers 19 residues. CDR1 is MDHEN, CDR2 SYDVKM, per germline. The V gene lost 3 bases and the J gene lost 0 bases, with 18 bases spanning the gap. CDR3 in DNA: TGTGCCAGCAGTTTCTTAACCGGACAGAGTCCCTCTGGGGCCAACGTCCTGACTTTC. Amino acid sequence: CASSFLTGQSPSGANVLTF.

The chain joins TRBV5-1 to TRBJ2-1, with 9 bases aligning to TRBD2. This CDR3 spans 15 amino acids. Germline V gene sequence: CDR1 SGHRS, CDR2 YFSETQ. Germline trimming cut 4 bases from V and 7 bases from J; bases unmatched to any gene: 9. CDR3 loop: CASSQMTSGPNEQFF. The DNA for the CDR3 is TGCGCCAGCAGCCAGATGACTAGCGGCCCGAATGAGCAGTTCTTC.

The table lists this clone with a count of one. Written as DNA, the CDR3 is TGTGCCAGCAGTGACCCGGGACAGGATAATGAAAAACTGTTTTTT. Protein: CASSDPGQDNEKLFF. This chain connects TRBV25-1 to TRBJ1-4; TRBD1 matches at 8 bases. Per germline, CDR1 MGHDK and CDR2 SYGVNS. V shed 3 bases and J 4 bases; nucleotides not matched to a gene: 4. There are 15 residues in the CDR3.

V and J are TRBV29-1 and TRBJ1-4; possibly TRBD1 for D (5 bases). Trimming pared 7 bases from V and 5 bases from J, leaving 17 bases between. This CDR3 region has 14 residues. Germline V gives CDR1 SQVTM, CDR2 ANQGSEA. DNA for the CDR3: TGCAGCGCCCAGGGCAGCGGGATGAATGAAAAACTGTTTTTT. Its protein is CSAQGSGMNEKLFF.

CDR3 bases: TGTGCCAGCAGCGTAGACGCACTAGAGGACGGCGGGGAGCTGTTTTTT. This gives the protein CASSVDALEDGGELFF. The chain uses TRBV9 and TRBJ2-2, with D possibly TRBD2 on 5 matching bases. The CDR3 has 16 amino acids. The germline V gene has CDR1 SGDLS and CDR2 YYNGEE. V was pared by 0 bases and J by 7 bases, with 16 bases between.

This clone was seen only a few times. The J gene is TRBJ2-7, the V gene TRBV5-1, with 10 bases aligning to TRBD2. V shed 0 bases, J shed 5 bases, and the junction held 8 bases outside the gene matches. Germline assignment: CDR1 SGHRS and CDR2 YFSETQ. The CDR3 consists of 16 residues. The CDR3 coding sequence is TGCGCCAGCAGCTTGGCGCCTCTAGCGGGAGTCGACGAGCAGTACTTC. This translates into CASSLAPLAGVDEQYF.

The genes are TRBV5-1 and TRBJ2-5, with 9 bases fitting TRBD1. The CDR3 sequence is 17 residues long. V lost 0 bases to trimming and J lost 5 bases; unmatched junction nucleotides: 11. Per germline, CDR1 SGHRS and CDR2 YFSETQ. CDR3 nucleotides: TGCGCCAGCAGCTTGGGGCTCGACAGGGGGTTTATGGAGACCCAGTACTTC. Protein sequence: CASSLGLDRGFMETQYF.

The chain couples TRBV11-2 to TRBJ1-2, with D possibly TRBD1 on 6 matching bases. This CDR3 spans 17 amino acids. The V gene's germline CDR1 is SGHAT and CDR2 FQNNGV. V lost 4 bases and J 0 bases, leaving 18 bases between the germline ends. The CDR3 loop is CASSSWGGGPPNYGYTF. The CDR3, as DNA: TGTGCCAGCAGCTCCTGGGGGGGCGGACCTCCTAACTATGGCTACACCTTC.

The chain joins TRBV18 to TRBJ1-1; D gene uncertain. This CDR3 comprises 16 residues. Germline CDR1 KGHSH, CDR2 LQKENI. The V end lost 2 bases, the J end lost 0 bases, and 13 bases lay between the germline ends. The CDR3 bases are TGTGCCAGCTCACCAGGAGACCCGAGGGTGAACACTGAAGCTTTCTTT. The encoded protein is CASSPGDPRVNTEAFF. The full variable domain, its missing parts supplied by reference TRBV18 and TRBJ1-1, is NAGVMQNPRHLVRRRGQEARLRCSPMKGHSHVYWYRQLPEEGLKFMVYLQKENIIDESGMPKERFSAEFPKEGPSILRIQQVVRGDSAAYFCASSPGDPRVNTEAFFGQGTRLTVV.

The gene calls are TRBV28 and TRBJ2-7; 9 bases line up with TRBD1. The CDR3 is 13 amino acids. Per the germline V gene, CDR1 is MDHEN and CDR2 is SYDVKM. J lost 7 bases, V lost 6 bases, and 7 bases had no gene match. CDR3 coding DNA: TGTGCCAGCAGACCGACAGGGGGAGGTGAGCAGTACTTC. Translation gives CASRPTGGGEQYF.

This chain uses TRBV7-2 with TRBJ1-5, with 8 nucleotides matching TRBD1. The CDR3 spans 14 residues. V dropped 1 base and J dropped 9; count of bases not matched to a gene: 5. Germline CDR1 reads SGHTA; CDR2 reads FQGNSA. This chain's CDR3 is CASSLDRGTGPQHF. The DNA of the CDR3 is TGTGCCAGCAGCTTAGACAGGGGGACTGGGCCCCAGCATTTT.

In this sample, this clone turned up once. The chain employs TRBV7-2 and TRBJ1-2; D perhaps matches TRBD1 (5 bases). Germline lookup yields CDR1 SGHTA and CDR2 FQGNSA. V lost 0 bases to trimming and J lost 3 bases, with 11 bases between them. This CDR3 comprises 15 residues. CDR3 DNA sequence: TGTGCCAGCAGCTTAGCAAGGGCGGGGCACTATGGCTACACCTTC. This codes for CASSLARAGHYGYTF.

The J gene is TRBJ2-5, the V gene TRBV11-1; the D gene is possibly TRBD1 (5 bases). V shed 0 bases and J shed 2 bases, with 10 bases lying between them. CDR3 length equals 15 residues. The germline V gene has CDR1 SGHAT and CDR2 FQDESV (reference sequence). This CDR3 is CASSLAHSGQETQYF. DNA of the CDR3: TGTGCCAGCAGCTTAGCGCATTCAGGGCAAGAGACCCAGTACTTC.

CDR3 DNA sequence: TGTGCCAGCGTGGGTCAAGGGGATTACTATGGCTACACCTTC. Its translation is CASVGQGDYYGYTF. The rearrangement joins TRBV28 to TRBJ1-2; D is perhaps TRBD1 (5 bases). The CDR3 has 14 residues. Trimming left V 8 bases short and J 3 bases short, with 16 bases between. Germline CDR1 is MDHEN and CDR2 is SYDVKM.

This CDR3 is CAWSRSTDTQYF. The CDR3 DNA reads as TGTGCCTGGAGCCGTTCCACAGATACGCAGTATTTT. The J gene is TRBJ2-3, the V gene TRBV30; D gene unclear. V was trimmed by 3 bases and J by 2 bases, leaving 6 bases between them. CDR1 is GTSNPN and CDR2 is SVGIG in the germline V gene (reference sequence). The CDR3 extends over 12 amino acids.

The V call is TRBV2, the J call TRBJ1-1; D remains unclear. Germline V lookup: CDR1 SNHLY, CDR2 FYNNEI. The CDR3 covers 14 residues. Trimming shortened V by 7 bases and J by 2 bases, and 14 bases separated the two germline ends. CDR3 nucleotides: TGTGCCAGCAAGGGAGGCTATCTTAACACTGAAGCTTTCTTT. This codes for CASKGGYLNTEAFF.

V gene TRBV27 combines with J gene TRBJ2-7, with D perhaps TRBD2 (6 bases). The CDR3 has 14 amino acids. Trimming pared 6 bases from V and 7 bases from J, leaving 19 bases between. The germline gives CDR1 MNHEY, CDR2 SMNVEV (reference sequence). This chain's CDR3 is CASSTVEGSREQYF. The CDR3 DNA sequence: TGTGCCAGCAGCACGGTGGAGGGTTCAAGGGAGCAGTACTTC.

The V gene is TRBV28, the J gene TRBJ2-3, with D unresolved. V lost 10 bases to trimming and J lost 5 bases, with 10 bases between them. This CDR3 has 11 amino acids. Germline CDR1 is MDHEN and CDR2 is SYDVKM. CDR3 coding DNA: TGTGCCACCATGATCAGAGATACGCAGTATTTT. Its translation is CATMIRDTQYF.

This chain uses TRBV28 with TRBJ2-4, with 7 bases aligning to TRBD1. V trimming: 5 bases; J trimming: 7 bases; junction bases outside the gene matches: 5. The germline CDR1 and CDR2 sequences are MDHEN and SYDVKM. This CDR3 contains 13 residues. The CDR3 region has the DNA TGTGCCAGCAGTACCCCAGGGGGTAACATTCAGTACTTC. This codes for CASSTPGGNIQYF.

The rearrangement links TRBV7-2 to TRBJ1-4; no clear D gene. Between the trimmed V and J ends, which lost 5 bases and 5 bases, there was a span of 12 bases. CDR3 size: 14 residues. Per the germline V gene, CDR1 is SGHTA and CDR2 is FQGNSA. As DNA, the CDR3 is TGTGCCAGCAGCCCCCGGGGTGAGAATGAAAAACTGTTTTTT. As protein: CASSPRGENEKLFF.

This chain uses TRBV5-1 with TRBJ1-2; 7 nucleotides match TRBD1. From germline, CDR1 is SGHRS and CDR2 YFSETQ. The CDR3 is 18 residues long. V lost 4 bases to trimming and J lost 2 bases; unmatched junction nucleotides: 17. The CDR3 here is CASSHTGASNSPNYGYTF. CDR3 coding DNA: TGCGCCAGCAGCCATACAGGGGCATCAAACTCACCAAACTATGGCTACACCTTC.

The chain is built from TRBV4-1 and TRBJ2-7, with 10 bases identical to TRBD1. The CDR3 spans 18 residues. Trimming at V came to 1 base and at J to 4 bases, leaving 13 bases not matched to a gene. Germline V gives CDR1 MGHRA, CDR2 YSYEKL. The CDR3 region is CASSQGPPGDRGMYEQYF. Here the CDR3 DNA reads TGCGCCAGCAGCCAAGGACCACCAGGGGACAGGGGAATGTACGAGCAGTACTTC.

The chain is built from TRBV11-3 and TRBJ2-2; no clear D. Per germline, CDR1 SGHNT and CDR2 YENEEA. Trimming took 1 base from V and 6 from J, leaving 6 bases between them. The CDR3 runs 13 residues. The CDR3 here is CASSLARAGELFF. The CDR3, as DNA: TGTGCCAGCAGCTTAGCCCGCGCCGGGGAGCTGTTTTTT.

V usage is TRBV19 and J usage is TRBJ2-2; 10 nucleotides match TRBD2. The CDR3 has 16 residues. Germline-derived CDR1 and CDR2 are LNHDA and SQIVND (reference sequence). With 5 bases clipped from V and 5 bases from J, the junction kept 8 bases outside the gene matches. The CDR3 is CASSPSIAGGTGELFF. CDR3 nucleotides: TGTGCCAGTAGTCCCTCGATAGCGGGGGGAACCGGGGAGCTGTTTTTT.

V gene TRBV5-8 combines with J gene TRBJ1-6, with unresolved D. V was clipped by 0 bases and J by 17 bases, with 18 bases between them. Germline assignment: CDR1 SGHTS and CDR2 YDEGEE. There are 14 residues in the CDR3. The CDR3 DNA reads TGTGCCAGCAGCTTGGAGAAGTCAGGACTGGCGATCCACTTT. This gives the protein CASSLEKSGLAIHF.

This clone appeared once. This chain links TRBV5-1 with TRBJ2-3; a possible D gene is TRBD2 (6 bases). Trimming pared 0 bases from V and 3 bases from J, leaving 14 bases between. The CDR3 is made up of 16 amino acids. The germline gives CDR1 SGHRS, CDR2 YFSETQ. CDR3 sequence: CASSLAGTRGTDTQYF. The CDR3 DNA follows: TGCGCCAGCAGCTTGGCCGGCACCCGGGGGACAGATACGCAGTATTTT. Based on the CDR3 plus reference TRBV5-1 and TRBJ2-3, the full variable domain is KAGVTQTPRYLIKTRGQQVTLSCSPISGHRSVSWYQQTPGQGLQFLFEYFSETQRNKGNFPGRFSGRQFSNSRSEMNVSTLELGDSALYLCASSLAGTRGTDTQYFGPGTRLTVL.

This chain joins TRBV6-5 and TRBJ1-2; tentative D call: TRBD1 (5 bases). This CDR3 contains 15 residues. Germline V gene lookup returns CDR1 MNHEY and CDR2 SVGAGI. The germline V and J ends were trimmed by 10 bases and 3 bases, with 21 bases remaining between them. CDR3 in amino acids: CATGGVQQAHYGYTF. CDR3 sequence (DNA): TGTGCCACCGGGGGGGTTCAACAGGCCCACTATGGCTACACCTTC.